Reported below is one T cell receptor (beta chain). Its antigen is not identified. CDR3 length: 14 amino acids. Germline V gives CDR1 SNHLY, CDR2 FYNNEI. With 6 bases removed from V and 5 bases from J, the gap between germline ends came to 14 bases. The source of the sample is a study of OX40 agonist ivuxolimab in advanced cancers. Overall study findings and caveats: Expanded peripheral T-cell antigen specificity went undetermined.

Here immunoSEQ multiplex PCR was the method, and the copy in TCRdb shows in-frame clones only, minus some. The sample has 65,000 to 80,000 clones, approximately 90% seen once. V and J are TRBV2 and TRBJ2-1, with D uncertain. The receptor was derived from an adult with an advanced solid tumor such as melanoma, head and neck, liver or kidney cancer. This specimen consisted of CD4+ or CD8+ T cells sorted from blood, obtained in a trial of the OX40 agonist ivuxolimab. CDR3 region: CASRDPGIHNEQFF. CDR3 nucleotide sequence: TGTGCCAGCAGGGACCCCGGCATCCACAATGAGCAGTTCTTC. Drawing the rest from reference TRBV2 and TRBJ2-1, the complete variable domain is EPEVTQTPSHQVTQMGQEVILRCVPISNHLYFYWYRQILGQKVEFLVSFYNNEISEKSEIFDDQFSVERPDGSNFTLKIRSTKLEDSAMYFCASRDPGIHNEQFFGPGTRLTVL.